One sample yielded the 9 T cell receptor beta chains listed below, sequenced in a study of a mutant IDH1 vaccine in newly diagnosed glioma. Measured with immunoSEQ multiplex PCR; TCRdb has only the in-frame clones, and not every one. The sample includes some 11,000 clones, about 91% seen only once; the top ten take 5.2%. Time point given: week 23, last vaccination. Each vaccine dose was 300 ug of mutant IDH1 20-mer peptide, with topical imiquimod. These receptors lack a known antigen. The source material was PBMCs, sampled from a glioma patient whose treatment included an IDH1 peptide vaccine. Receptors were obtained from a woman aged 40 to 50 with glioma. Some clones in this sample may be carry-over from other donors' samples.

The CDR3 sequence: CASSETGGAGTQYF. The CDR3 nucleotides read TGTGCCAGCAGTGAGACAGGGGGCGCGGGGACGCAGTATTTT. The genes are TRBV2 and TRBJ2-3; 10 nucleotides align to TRBD1. Per germline, CDR1 SNHLY and CDR2 FYNNEI. The CDR3 has 14 amino acids. V lost 3 bases to trimming and J lost 9 bases; unmatched junction nucleotides: 6.

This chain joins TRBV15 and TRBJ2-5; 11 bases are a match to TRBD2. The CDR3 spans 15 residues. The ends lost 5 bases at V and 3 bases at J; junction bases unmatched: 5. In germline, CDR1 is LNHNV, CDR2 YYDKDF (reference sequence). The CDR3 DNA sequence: TGTGCCACCAGCGGCGGGACTAGCGGAGAAGAGACCCAGTACTTC. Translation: CATSGGTSGEETQYF.

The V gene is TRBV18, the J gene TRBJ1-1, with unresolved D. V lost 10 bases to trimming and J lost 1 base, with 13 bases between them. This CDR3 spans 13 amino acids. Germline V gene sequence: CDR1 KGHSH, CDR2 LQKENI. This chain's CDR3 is CATLLSRNTEAFF. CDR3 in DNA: TGTGCCACCTTACTTTCTCGGAACACTGAAGCTTTCTTT.

The CDR3, as DNA: TGTGCCTGGGTACTACAGGGACAAACCTCTGGAAACACCATATATTTT. Its protein product is CAWVLQGQTSGNTIYF. This chain uses TRBV30 with TRBJ1-3, with D maybe TRBD1 (6 bases). The germline V and J ends were trimmed by 5 bases and 0 bases, with 17 bases remaining between them. Germline lookup yields CDR1 GTSNPN and CDR2 SVGIG (reference sequence). CDR3 size: 16 residues.

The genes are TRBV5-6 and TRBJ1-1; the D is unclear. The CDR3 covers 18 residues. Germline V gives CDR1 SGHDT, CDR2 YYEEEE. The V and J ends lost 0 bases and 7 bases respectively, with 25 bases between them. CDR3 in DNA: TGTGCCAGCAGCTTGGGCACCGTACTCGGGCCGCCCTTCGGTGAAGCTTTCTTT. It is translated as CASSLGTVLGPPFGEAFF.

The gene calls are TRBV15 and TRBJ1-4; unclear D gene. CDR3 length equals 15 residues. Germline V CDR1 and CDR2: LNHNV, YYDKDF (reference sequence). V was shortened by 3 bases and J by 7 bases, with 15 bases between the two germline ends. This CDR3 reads CATSSGLTGSEKLFF. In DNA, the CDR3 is TGTGCCACCAGCAGCGGGTTGACTGGAAGTGAAAAACTGTTTTTT.

The CDR3, as DNA: TGTGCCAGCAGTGCTCTCAGGGTTAACTATGGCTACACCTTC. It is translated as CASSALRVNYGYTF. This chain joins TRBV6-4 and TRBJ1-2; tentatively, D is TRBD1 (5 bases). The ends were cut back, 4 bases at V and 1 base at J, with 10 bases in the middle. The CDR3 has 14 residues. Germline V gene data show CDR1 as MRHNA and CDR2 as SNTAGT.

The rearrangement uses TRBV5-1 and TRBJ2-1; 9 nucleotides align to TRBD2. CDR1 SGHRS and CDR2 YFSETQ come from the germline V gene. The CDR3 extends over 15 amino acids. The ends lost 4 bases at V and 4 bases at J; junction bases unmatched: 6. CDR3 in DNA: TGCGCCAGCAGCATCGATAGCGGGAGTTACAATGAGCAGTTCTTC. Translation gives CASSIDSGSYNEQFF.

CDR3 protein: CASSLSAGDLYEQYF. DNA of the CDR3: TGCGCCAGCAGCTTGTCGGCAGGGGACCTCTACGAGCAGTACTTC. The V and J genes are TRBV5-1 and TRBJ2-7; possibly TRBD1 for D (6 bases). V lost 1 base and J 3 bases, leaving 14 bases between the germline ends. CDR3 size: 15 residues. Germline V gene lookup returns CDR1 SGHRS and CDR2 YFSETQ.